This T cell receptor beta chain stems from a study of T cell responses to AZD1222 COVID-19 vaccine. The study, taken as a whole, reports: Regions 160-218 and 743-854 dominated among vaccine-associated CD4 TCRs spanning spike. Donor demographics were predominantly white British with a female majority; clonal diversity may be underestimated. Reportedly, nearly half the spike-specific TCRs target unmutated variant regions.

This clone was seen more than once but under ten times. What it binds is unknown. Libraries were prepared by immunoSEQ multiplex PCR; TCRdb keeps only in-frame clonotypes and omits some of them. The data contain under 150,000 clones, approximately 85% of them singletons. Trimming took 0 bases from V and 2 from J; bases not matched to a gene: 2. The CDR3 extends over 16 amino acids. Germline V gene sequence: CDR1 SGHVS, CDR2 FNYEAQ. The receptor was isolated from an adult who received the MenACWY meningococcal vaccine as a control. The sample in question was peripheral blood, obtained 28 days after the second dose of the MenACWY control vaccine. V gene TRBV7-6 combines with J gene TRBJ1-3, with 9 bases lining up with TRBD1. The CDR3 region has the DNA TGTGCCAGCAGCTTAGCCCGGGACAGGGCTGGAAACACCATATATTTT. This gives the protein CASSLARDRAGNTIYF.